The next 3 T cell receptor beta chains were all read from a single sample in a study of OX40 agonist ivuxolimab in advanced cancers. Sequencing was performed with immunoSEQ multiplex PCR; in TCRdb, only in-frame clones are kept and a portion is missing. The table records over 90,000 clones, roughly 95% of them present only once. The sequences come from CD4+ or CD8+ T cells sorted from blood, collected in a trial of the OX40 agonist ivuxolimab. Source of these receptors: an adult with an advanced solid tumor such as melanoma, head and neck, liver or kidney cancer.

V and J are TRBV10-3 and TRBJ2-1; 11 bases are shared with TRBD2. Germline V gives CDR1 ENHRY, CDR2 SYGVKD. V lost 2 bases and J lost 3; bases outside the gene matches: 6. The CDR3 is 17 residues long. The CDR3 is CAISEPSGRLNYNEQFF. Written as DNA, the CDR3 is TGTGCCATCAGTGAGCCTAGCGGGAGGTTAAACTACAATGAGCAGTTCTTC.

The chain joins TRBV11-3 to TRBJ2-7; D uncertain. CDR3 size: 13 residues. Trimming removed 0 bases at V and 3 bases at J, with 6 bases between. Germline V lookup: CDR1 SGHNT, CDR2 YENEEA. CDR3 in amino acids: CASSLDLIYEQYF. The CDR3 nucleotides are TGTGCCAGCAGCTTAGACCTAATCTACGAGCAGTACTTC.

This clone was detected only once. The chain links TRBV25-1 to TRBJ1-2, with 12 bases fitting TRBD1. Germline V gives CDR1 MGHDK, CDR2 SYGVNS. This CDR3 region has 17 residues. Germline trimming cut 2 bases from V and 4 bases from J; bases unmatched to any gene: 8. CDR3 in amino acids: CASSEPGQGAGGYGYTF. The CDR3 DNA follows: TGTGCCAGCAGTGAACCGGGACAGGGGGCAGGCGGCTATGGCTACACCTTC.